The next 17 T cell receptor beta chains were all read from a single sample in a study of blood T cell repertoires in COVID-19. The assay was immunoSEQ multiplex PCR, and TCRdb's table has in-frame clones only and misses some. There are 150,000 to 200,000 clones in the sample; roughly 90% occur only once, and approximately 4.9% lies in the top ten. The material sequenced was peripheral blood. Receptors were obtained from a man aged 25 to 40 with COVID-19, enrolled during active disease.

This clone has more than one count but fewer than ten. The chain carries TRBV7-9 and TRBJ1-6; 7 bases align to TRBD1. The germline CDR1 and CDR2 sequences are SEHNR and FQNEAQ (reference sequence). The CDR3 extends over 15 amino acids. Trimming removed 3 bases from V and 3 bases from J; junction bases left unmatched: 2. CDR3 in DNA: TGTGCCAGCAGCTTGGGACAGAACTATAATTCACCCCTCCACTTT. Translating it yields CASSLGQNYNSPLHF.

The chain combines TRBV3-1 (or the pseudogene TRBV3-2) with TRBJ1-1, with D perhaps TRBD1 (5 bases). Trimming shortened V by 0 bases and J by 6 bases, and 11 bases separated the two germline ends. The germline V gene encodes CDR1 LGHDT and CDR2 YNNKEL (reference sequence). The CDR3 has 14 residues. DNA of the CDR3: TGTGCCAGCAGCCAAGAGGGGGGAGGGCCTGAAGCTTTCTTT. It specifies CASSQEGGGPEAFF.

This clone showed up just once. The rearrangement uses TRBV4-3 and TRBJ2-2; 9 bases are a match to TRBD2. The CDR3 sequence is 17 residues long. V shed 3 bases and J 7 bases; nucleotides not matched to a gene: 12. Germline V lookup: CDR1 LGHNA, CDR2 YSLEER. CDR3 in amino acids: CASSQGSGTSRGGELFF. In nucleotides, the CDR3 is TGCGCCAGCAGCCAGGGCTCGGGGACTAGCCGTGGCGGGGAGCTGTTTTTT.

CDR3 in amino acids: CASGLGDWNYGYTF. The CDR3 DNA reads TGTGCTAGTGGTTTGGGGGACTGGAACTATGGCTACACCTTC. This chain joins TRBV12-5 and TRBJ1-2, with D maybe TRBD1 (5 bases). This CDR3 is 14 amino acids long. V was cut by 1 base and J by 2 bases, with 8 bases left in between. The germline V gene has CDR1 LGHNT and CDR2 FRNRAP.

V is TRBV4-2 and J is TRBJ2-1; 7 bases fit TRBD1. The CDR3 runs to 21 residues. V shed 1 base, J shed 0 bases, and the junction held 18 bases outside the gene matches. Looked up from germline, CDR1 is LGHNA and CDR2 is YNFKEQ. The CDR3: CASSQGPTGPSIISSYNEQFF. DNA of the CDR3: TGTGCCAGCAGCCAAGGTCCGACAGGGCCCTCTATTATCTCCTCCTACAATGAGCAGTTCTTC.

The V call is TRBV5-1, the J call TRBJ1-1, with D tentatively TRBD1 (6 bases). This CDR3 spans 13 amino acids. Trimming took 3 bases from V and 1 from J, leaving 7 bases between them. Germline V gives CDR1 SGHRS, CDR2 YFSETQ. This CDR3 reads CASSWGQNTEAFF. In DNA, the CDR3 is TGCGCCAGCAGCTGGGGGCAGAACACTGAAGCTTTCTTT.

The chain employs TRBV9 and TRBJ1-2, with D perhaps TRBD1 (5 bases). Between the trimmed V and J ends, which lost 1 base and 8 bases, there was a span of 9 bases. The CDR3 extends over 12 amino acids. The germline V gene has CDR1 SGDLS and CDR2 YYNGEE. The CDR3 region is CASSVRGSGYTF. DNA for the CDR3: TGTGCCAGCAGCGTAAGGGGCAGCGGCTACACCTTC.

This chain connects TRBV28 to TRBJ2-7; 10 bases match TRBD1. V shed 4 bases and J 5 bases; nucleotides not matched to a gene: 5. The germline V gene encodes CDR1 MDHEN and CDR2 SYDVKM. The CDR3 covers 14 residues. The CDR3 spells CASSSGQGVDEQYF. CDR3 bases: TGTGCCAGCAGTTCCGGACAGGGGGTCGACGAGCAGTACTTC.

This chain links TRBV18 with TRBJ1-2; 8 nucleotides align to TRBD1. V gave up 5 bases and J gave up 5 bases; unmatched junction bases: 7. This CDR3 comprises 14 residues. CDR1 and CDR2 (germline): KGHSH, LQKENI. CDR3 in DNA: TGTGCCAGCTCATCGGACAGGGCTCCTTATGGCTACACCTTC. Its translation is CASSSDRAPYGYTF.

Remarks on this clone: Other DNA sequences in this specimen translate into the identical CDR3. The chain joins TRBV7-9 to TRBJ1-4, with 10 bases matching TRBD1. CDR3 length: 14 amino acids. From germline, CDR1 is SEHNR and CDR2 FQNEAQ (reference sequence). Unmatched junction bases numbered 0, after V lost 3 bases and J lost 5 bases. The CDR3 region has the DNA TGTGCCAGCAGCTTGGGACAGGGGAATGAAAAACTGTTTTTT. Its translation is CASSLGQGNEKLFF.

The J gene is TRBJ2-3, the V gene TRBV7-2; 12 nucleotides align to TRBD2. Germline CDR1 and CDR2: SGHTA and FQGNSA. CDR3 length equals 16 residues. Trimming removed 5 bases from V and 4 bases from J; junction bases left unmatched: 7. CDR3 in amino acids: CASSLGLAGNSDTQYF. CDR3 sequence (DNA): TGTGCCAGCAGCCTTGGACTAGCGGGGAATTCAGATACGCAGTATTTT. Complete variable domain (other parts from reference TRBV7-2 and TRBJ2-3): GAGVSQSPSNKVTEKGKDVELRCDPISGHTALYWYRQSLGQGLEFLIYFQGNSAPDKSGLPSDRFSAERTGGSVSTLTIQRTQQEDSAVYLCASSLGLAGNSDTQYFGPGTRLTVL.

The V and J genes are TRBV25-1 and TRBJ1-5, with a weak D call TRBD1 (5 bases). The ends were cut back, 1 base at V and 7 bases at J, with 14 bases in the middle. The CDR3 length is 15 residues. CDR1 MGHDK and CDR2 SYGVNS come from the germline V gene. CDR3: CASSEWGREDQPQHF. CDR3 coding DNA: TGTGCCAGCAGTGAATGGGGCAGGGAAGACCAGCCCCAGCATTTT.

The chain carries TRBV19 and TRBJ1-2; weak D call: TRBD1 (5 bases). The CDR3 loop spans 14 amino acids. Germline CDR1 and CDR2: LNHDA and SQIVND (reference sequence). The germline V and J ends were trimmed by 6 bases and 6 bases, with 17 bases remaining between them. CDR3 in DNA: TGTGCCAGTAGCCCAGGGTTTGGGGTCGATGGCTACACCTTC. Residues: CASSPGFGVDGYTF.

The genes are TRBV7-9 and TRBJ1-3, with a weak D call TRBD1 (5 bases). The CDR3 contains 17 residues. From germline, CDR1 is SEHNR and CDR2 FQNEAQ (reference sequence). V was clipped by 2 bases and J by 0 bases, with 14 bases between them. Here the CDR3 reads CASSLYIGATSGNTIYF. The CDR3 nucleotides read TGTGCCAGCAGCTTATATATTGGGGCGACCTCTGGAAACACCATATATTTT.

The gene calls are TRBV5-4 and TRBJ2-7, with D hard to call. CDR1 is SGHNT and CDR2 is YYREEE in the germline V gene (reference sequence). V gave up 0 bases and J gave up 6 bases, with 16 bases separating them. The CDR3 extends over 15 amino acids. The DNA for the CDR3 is TGTGCCAGCAGCTTGGCCCTGTCAGGTCTTGGCGAGCAGTACTTC. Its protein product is CASSLALSGLGEQYF.

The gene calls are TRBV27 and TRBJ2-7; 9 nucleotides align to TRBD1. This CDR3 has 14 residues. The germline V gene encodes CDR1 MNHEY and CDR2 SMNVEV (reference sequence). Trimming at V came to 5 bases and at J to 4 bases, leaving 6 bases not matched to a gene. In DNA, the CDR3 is TGTGCCAGCAGTCTCGGGACAGGGATTTACGAGCAGTACTTC. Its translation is CASSLGTGIYEQYF.

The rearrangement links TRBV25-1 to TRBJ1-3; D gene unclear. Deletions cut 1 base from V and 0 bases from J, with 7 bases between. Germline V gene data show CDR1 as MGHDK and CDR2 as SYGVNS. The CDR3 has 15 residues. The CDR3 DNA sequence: TGTGCCAGCAGTGAATTTCTCTCCTCTGGAAACACCATATATTTT. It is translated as CASSEFLSSGNTIYF. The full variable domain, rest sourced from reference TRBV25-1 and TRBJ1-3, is EADIYQTPRYLVIGTGKKITLECSQTMGHDKMYWYQQDPGMELHLIHYSYGVNSTEKGDLSSESTVSRIRTEHFPLTLESARPSHTSQYLCASSEFLSSGNTIYFGEGSWLTVV.